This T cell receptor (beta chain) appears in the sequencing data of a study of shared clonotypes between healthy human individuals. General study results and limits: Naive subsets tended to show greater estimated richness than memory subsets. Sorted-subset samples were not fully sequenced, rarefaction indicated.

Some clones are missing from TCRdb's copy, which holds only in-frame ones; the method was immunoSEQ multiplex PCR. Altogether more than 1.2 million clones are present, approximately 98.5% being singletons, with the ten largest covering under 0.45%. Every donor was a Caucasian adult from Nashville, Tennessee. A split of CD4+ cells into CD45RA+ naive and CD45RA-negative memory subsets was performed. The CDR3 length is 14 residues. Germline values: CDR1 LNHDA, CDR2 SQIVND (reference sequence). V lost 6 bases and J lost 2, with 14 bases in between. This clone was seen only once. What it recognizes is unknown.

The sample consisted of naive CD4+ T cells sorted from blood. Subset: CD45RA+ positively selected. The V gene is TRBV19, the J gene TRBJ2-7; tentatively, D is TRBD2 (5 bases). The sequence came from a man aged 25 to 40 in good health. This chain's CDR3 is CASRRRAGAYEQYF. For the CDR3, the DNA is TGTGCCAGTAGACGGCGGGCCGGGGCCTACGAGCAGTACTTC.